This T cell receptor beta chain derives from a study of blood T cell repertoires in COVID-19. Looking at the study overall: The United States, Italy and Spain provided the acute and convalescent COVID-19 samples.

V trimming: 4 bases; J trimming: 8 bases; junction bases outside the gene matches: 6. The CDR3 totals 14 residues. The germline gives CDR1 SGHRS, CDR2 YFSETQ. The assay was immunoSEQ multiplex PCR, and TCRdb's table has in-frame clones only and misses some. Of about 130,000 clones listed, 85% are singletons. The sequencing sample was made of peripheral blood. The TCR was taken from a woman over 75 with acute or convalescent COVID-19. This chain connects TRBV5-1 to TRBJ1-4; 9 nucleotides line up with TRBD1. CDR3 DNA sequence: TGCGCCAGCAGCACCGGGACAGGGTGGGAAAAACTGTTTTTT. Translating gives CASSTGTGWEKLFF.